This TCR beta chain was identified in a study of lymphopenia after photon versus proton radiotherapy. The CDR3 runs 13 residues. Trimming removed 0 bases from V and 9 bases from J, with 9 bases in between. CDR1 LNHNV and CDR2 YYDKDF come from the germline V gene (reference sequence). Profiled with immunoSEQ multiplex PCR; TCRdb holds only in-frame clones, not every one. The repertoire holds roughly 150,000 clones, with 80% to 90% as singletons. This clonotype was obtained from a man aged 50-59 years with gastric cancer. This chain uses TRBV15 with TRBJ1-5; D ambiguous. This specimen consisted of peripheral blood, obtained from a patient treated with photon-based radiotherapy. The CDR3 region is CATSRDMDRPQHF. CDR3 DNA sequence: TGTGCCACCAGCAGAGATATGGACCGGCCCCAGCATTTT.